The 2 T cell receptor beta chains below come from one sample, sequenced in a study of PD-1 blockade in classical Hodgkin lymphoma. TCRdb keeps only in-frame clones here, not all; method: immunoSEQ multiplex PCR. The data show 11,000 to 15,000 clones, with about 81% seen just once and just over 4% held by the top ten. After autologous stem cell transplantation all patients relapsed, and prior brentuximab vedotin exposure differed between cohorts. The sequences come from peripheral blood mononuclear cells (PBMCs), collected at baseline. Receptor source: a human donor with classical Hodgkin lymphoma.

The rearrangement uses TRBV5-4 and TRBJ2-2; no clear D. V lost 4 bases to trimming and J lost 8 bases, with 15 bases between them. This CDR3 is built from 14 residues. Germline V lookup: CDR1 SGHNT, CDR2 YYREEE (reference sequence). The CDR3 DNA reads TGTGCCAGCAGCGCGACTGGATTGGCTGGGGAGCTGTTTTTT. This codes for CASSATGLAGELFF.

The V and J genes are TRBV4-1 and TRBJ1-1, with D perhaps TRBD1 (5 bases). CDR1 MGHRA and CDR2 YSYEKL come from the germline V gene. With 3 bases removed from V and 11 bases from J, the gap between germline ends came to 16 bases. This CDR3 contains 13 residues. CDR3 region: CASSHPGPLIAFF. CDR3 coding DNA: TGCGCCAGCAGCCATCCGGGACCTCTGATTGCTTTCTTT.